This T cell receptor beta chain came from a study of blood T cell repertoires in COVID-19. Across the study: COVID-19 samples from acute and convalescent phases originated in the United States, Italy and Spain. Sources were T cells, B-cell-depleted T cells, or PBMCs; the material itself was cDNA or gDNA.

Looked up from germline, CDR1 is SGHRS and CDR2 is YFSETQ. Trimming cost V 2 bases and J 0 bases, with 12 bases left between them. The CDR3 length is 17 residues. Original analysis: Nucleated cell counts were estimated from reference gene primer amplification. Clones were sequenced by immunoSEQ multiplex PCR, and TCRdb holds only the in-frame ones, with some missing. That table is the source of V, J and clone size, and D and trimming were worked out from the DNA. The repertoire includes some 55,000 clones, around 83% of them detected once, and about 2% sits in the top ten. This rearrangement joins TRBV5-1 to TRBJ2-6; a weak D match, TRBD1 (5 bases). The source material was peripheral blood. This TCR came from a woman aged 55-69 years with acute or convalescent COVID-19. Here the CDR3 DNA reads TGCGCCAGCAGCTTCCGACAGCGAAGCTCTGGGGCCAACGTCCTGACTTTC. Its protein product is CASSFRQRSSGANVLTF.